This T cell receptor (beta chain) derives from a study of CD8+CD57+ T cells in acquired aplastic anemia (dated by TCRdb to 2016 to 2018). Turning to the overall study: A mean of approximately 3 ug of DNA, ranging from roughly 0.19 to 27.4 ug, was extracted from sorted CD4+ and CD8+ cells. CD8+CD57+ expansion was defined as frequency above the mean frequency observed in healthy subjects.

With regard to this clonotype: The specificity of this receptor is unknown. Sequence at one end of the junction differs from germline and may be a read error.

Profiling of TCR beta VDJ combinations and CDR3 sequences used genomic DNA as the template. An Illumina HiSeq 2000 was used for TCR repertoire sequencing. From the authors' description of their analysis: TRBV/TRBJ rearrangement plots, CDR3 size and DJ length profiles, and Simpson's diversity index were used to assess repertoires. Whichever DNA sequence was most abundant in the deep sequencing data was defined as the immunodominant clone. CDR3 amino acid sequences were screened for sharing across subjects and were compared with published repertoires and the VDJdb database. TCRdb handled the public reads itself, with Q25 trimming in fastp and clone calling in MiXCR, and kept productive beta chains. Identical CDR3 protein sequences are pooled into one entry, listed with their most common genes and DNA. TCRdb's processing, not the authors', yielded these V and J calls. The sample table holds approximately 470,000 distinct CDR3 sequences, of which around 30% were seen once. The top ten constitute nearly 0.85% of the sample.

The paper as a whole reports these results and caveats: Roughly 29 CD8+ CDR3 sequences were found to be shared between patients and controls, but these sequences appeared to be highly expressed in patients and within the immunodominant clones of the patients. No significant difference in CD8+ Simpson's diversity was found between patients and healthy controls (P=0.060).

Patients chosen for sequencing had shown expansion of CD8+CD57+ cells by flow cytometry. Every patient had a diagnosis of severe acquired aplastic anemia based on International Study of Aplastic Anemia and Agranulocytosis and Camitta criteria. At the time blood was sampled, none of the patients had received any therapy. The study deep-sequenced TCR repertoires of sorted CD4+ and CD8+ blood T cells from severe aplastic anemia patients and healthy subjects. In the USA, patient enrollment took place under clinicaltrials.gov protocols 00001620, 01623167, 00001397, 00071045, 00081523 and 00961064. Ficoll-Paque density gradient centrifugation was used to isolate peripheral blood mononuclear cells. Before DNA extraction, CD4+ and CD8+ T cells were sorted by FACS or by magnetic beads. The CDR3 sequence holds 13 residues, the cysteine and phenylalanine included. CDR3 DNA only is kept here, 39 bases in frame from base 1.

The sequencing sample was made of sorted CD4+, CD8+, or CD8+CD57+ T cells (not recorded which) from PBMCs. The sequence links TRBV12-3 or TRBV12-4 to TRBJ1-2; a confident D gene designation cannot be given. This receptor was obtained from a human donor with aplastic anemia. The sequence in DNA is TGTGCCAGCAGTTTAGGCTTCCCCTATGGCAACACCTTC. Its translation is CASSLGFPYGNTF.